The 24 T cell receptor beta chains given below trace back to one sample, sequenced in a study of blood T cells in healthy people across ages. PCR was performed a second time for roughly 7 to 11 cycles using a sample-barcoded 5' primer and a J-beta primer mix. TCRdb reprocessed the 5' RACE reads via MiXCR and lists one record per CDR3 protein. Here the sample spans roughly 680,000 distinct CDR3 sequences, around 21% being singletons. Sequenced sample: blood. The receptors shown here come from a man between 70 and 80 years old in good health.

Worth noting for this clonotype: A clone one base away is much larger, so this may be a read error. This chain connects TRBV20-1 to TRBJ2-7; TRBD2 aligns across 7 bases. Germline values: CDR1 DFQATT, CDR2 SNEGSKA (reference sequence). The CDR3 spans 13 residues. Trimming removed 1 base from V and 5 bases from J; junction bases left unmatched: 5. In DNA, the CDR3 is TGCAGTGCTAGAGCAGCGGGAACTAACGAGCAGTACTTC. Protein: CSARAAGTNEQYF.

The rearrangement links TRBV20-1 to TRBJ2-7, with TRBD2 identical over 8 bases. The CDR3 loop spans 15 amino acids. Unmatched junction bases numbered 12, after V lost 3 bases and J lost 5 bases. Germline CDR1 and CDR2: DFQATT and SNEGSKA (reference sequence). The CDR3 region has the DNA TGCAGTGCTAGCCTACGTGATAGCGGGAACGACGAGCAGTACTTC. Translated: CSASLRDSGNDEQYF.

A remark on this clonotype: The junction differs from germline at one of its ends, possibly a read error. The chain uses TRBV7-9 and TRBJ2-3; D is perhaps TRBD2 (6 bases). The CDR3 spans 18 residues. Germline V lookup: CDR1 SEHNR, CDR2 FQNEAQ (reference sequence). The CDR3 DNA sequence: TGTACCAGCAGCTTAAGAGCCTGGGCGGGACCTGGCACAGATACGCAGTATTTT. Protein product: CTSSLRAWAGPGTDTQYF.

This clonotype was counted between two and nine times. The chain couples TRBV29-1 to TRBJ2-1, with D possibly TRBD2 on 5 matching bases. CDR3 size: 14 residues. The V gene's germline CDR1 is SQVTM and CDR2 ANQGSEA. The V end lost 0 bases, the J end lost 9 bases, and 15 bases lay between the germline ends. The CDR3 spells CSVEDWRRAGEQFF. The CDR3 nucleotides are TGCAGCGTTGAAGATTGGAGGCGGGCGGGTGAGCAGTTCTTC.

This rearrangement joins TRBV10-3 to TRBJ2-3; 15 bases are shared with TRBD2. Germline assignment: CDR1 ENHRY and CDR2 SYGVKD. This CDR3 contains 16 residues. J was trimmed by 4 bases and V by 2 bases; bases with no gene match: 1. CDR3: CAISEGTSGRPDTQYF. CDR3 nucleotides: TGTGCCATCAGTGAGGGGACTAGCGGGAGGCCAGATACGCAGTATTTT.

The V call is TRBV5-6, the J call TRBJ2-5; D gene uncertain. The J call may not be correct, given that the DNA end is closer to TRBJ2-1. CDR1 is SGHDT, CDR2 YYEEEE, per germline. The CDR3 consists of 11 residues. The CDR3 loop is CASSGAIEQFF. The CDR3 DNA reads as TGTGCCAGCAGCGGAGCCATTGAGCAGTTCTTC.

CDR3 in DNA: TGTGCCAGCAGCTTGACAGGGCTATGGGACGAGCAGTACTTC. This codes for CASSLTGLWDEQYF. The rearrangement joins TRBV7-2 to TRBJ2-7; 7 bases match TRBD1. Germline CDR1 and CDR2: SGHTA and FQGNSA. The CDR3 is 14 amino acids. V trimming: 3 bases; J trimming: 5 bases; junction bases outside the gene matches: 7.

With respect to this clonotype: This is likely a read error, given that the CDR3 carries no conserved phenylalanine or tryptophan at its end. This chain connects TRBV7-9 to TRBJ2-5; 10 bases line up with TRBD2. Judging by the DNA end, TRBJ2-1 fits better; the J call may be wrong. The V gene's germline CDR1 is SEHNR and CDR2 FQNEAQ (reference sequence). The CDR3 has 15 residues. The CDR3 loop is CASSPLAGGGNEQFL. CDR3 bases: TGTGCCAGCAGTCCGTTAGCGGGAGGTGGTAATGAGCAGTTCTTG.

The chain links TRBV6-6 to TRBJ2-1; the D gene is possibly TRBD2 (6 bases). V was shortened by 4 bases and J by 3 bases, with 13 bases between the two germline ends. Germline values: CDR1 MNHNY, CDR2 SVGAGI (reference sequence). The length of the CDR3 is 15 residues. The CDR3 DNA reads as TGTGCCAGCAGTTTCGCGGGATCTCACTACAATGAGCAGTTCTTC. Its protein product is CASSFAGSHYNEQFF.

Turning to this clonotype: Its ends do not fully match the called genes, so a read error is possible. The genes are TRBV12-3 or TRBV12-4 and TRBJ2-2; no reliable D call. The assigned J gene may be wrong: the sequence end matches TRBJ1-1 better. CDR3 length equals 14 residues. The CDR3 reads CASSPHTINTEAFF. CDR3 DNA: TGTGCCAGCAGTCCGCACACAATTAACACCGAAGCTTTCTTT.

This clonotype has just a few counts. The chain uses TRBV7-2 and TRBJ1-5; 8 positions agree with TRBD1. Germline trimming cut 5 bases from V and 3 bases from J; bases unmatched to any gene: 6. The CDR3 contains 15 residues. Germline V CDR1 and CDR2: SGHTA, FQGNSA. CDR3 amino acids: CASSKDRADNQPQHF. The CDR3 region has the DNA TGTGCCAGCAGCAAGGACAGGGCTGACAATCAGCCCCAGCATTTT. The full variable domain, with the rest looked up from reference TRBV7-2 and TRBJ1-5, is GAGVSQSPSNKVTEKGKDVELRCDPISGHTALYWYRQSLGQGLEFLIYFQGNSAPDKSGLPSDRFSAERTGGSVSTLTIQRTQQEDSAVYLCASSKDRADNQPQHFGDGTRLSIL.

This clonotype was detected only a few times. CDR3 sequence: CSASGATYEQYF. The DNA of the CDR3 is TGCAGTGCTAGCGGAGCAACCTACGAGCAGTACTTC. The chain carries TRBV20-1 and TRBJ2-5; D is unresolved. The J call may be wrong; the DNA end is better matched by TRBJ2-7. Germline V gene lookup returns CDR1 DFQATT and CDR2 SNEGSKA (reference sequence). This CDR3 has 12 residues.

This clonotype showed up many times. In nucleotides, the CDR3 is TGCGCCAGCAGTGACCAGACTAGCGGCACAGATACGCAGTATTTT. As protein: CASSDQTSGTDTQYF. The chain carries TRBV10-1 and TRBJ2-3; 8 nucleotides agree with TRBD2. This CDR3 is 15 amino acids long. V dropped 3 bases and J dropped 1; count of bases not matched to a gene: 3. Looked up from germline, CDR1 is WNHNN and CDR2 is SYGVQD (reference sequence).

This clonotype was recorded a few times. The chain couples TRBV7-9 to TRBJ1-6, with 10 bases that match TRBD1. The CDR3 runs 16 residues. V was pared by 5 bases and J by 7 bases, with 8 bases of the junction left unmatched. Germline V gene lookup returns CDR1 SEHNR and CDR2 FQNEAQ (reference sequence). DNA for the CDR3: TGTGCCAGCAGCCCCCGGGACAGGGGCGGGAATTCACCCCTCCACTTT. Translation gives CASSPRDRGGNSPLHF.

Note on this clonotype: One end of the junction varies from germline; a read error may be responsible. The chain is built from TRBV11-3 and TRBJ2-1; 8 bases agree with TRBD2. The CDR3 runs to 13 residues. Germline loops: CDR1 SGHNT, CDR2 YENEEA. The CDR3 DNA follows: TGCGCCAGCAGCTTAAATCAGCGGGAGGAGCAGTTCTTC. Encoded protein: CASSLNQREEQFF.

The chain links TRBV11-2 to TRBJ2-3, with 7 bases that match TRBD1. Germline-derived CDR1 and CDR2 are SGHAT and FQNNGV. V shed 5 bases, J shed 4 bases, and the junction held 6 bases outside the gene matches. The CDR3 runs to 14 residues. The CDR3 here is CASSLGDSPDTQYF. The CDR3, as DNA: TGTGCCAGCAGCCTCGGGGACAGTCCAGATACGCAGTATTTT.

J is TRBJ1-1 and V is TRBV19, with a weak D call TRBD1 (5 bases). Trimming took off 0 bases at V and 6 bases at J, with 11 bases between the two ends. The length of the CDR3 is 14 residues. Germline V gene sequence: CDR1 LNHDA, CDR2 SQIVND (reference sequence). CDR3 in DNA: TGTGCCAGTAGTATAGATCATTCGGGGCCTGAAGCTTTCTTT. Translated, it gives CASSIDHSGPEAFF.

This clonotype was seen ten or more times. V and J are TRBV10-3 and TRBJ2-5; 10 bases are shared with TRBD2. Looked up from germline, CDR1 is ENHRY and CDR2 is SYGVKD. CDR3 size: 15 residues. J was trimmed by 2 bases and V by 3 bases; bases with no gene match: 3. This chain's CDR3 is CAISDIAGGQETQYF. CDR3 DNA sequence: TGTGCCATCAGTGACATAGCGGGAGGACAAGAGACCCAGTACTTC.

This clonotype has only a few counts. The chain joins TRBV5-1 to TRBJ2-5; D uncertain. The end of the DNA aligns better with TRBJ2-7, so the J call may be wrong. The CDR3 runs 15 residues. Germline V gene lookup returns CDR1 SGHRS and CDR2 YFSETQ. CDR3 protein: CASSLSLGSSYEQYF. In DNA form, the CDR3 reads TGCGCCAGCAGCTTGAGCCTGGGTAGCTCCTACGAGCAGTACTTC.

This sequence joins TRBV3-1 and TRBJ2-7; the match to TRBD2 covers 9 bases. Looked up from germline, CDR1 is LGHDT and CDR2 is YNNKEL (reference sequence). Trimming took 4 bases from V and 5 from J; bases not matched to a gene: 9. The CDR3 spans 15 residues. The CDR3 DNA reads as TGTGCCAGCAGCCCCCTAGTAGCGGGAGAGGACGAGCAGTACTTC. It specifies CASSPLVAGEDEQYF.

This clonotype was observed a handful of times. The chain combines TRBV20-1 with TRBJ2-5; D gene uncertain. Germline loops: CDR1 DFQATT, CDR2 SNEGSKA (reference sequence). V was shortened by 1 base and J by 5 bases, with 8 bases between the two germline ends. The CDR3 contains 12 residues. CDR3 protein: CSARVSSETQYF. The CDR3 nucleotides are TGCAGTGCTAGAGTGTCGTCGGAGACCCAGTACTTC.

CDR3 sequence reads: CASSLGRRGGGTGELFF. In nucleotides, the CDR3 is TGTGCCAGCAGCTTAGGGCGGAGAGGGGGCGGCACCGGGGAGCTGTTTTTT. V and J are TRBV7-2 and TRBJ2-2; 7 bases fit TRBD1. The CDR3 is made up of 17 amino acids. The junction had 9 bases not matched to a gene; V was cut back by 1 base and J by 4 bases. Germline V gene lookup returns CDR1 SGHTA and CDR2 FQGNSA.

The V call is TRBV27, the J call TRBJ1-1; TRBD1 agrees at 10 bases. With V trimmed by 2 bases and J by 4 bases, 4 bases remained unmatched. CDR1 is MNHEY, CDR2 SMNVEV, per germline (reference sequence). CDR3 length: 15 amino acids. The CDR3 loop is CASSLGQGESTEAFF. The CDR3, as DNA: TGTGCCAGCAGTTTAGGACAGGGGGAGAGCACTGAAGCTTTCTTT.

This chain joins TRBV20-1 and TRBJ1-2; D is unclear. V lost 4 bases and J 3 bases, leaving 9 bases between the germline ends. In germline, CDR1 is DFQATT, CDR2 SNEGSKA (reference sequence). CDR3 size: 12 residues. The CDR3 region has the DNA TGCAGTGCTAAGAGGGAGCACTATGGCTACACCTTC. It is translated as CSAKREHYGYTF.